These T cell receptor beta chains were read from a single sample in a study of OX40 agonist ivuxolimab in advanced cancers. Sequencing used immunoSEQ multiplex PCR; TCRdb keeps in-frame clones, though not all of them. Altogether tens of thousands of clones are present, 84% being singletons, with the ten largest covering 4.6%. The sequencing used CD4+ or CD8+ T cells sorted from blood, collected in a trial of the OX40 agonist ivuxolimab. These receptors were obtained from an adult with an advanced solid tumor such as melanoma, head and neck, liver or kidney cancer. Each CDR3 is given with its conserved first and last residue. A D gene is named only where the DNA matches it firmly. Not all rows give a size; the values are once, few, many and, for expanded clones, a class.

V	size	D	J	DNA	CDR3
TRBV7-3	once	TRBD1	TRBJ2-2	TGTGCCAGCAGCTTAGGGGGACAGGGGAACACCGGGGAGCTGTTTTTT	CASSLGGQGNTGELFF
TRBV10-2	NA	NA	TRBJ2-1	TGCGCCAGCAGAGAAGCGGGTCCTTACAATGAGCAGTTCTTC	CASREAGPYNEQFF
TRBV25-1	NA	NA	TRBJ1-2	TGTGCCAGCAGTGGAAACTGGCGGGACAACTATGGCTACACCTTC	CASSGNWRDNYGYTF
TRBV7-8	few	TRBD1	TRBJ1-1	TGTGCCAGCAGCTTATCTCGTTGGACAGGGCTCAACACTGAAGCTTTCTTT	CASSLSRWTGLNTEAFF
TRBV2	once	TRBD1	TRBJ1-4	TGTGCCAGCAGGGGGACAGGAGGTAATGAAAAACTGTTTTTT	CASRGTGGNEKLFF
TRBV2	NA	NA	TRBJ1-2	TGTGCCAGCACGGAGGGTGCGGGCGACTACACCTTC	CASTEGAGDYTF
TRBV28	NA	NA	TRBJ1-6	TGTGCCAGCAGTAAAGGAGATTCACCCCTCCACTTT	CASSKGDSPLHF
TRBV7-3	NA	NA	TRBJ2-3	TGTGCCAGCAGCCTCGACCGGGGGACAGATACGCAGTATTTT	CASSLDRGTDTQYF
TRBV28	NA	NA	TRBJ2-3	TGTGCCAGCAGGACGAGGACAGATGGGGACGGAGATACGCAGTATTTT	CASRTRTDGDGDTQYF
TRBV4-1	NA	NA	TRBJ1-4	TGCGCCAGCAGCGTAAACTCCGGGCCAGTCCGAGAAAAACTGTTTTTT	CASSVNSGPVREKLFF
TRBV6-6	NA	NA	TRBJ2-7	TGTGCCAGCAGTGACAGGTTCGAGCAGTACTTC	CASSDRFEQYF
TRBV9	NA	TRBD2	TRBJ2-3	TGTGCCAGCAGCGATGGACTAGCGGGGGGGTCAGATACGCAGTATTTT	CASSDGLAGGSDTQYF
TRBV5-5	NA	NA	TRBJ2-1	TGTGCCAGCAGCTTGATCGGGAGACAAAATGAGCAGTTCTTC	CASSLIGRQNEQFF
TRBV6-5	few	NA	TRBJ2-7	TGTGCCAGCAGTTACTCCTACAGGGACCACGAGCAGTACTTC	CASSYSYRDHEQYF
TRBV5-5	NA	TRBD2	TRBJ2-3	TGTGCCAGCAGCTTGGCCCTAGCGGGGGGGCCCCCAGATACGCAGTATTTT	CASSLALAGGPPDTQYF
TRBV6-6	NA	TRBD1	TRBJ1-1	TGTGCCAGCAGTTACTCTGACGGGACAGGGAACACTGAAGCTTTCTTT	CASSYSDGTGNTEAFF
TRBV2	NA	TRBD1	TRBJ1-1	TGTGCCAGCGGGACAGCTGAGAACACTGAAGCTTTCTTT	CASGTAENTEAFF
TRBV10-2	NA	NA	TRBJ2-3	TGCGCCAGCCTCCGTACCCTACAGGGTTCCCGGTGGGGAACAGATACGCAGTATTTT	CASLRTLQGSRWGTDTQYF
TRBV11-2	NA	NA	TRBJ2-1	TGTGCCAGCAGCTTAGATAGAGTCCCCAATGAGCAGTTCTTC	CASSLDRVPNEQFF
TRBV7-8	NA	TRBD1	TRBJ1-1	TGTGCCAGAATAAAAGGGGGACAGACTAAGAACACTGAAGCTTTCTTT	CARIKGGQTKNTEAFF
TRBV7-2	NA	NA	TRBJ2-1	TGTGCCAGCAGCTTCGACCCACTACGGGAAGAGCAGTTCTTC	CASSFDPLREEQFF
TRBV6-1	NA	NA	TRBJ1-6	TGTGCCAGCAGTGGGAGGTTAGGGGGTGGTAATTCACCCCTCCACTTT	CASSGRLGGGNSPLHF
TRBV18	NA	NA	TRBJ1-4	TGTGCCAGCTCACCCCAACAGGTTACAGGGACGAATGAAAAACTGTTTTTT	CASSPQQVTGTNEKLFF
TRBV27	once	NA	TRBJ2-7	TGTGCCAGCGCCCTGACCGCGGGCAGATCCTACGAGCAGTACTTC	CASALTAGRSYEQYF
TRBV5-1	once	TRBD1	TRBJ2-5	TGCGCCAGCAGCGCCGGGACAGGACAAGAGACCCAGTACTTC	CASSAGTGQETQYF
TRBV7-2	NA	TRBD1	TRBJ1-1	TGTGCCAGCAGCACCATACAGGGGGCGGTGGCTTTCTTT	CASSTIQGAVAFF
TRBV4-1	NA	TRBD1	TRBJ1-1	TGCGCCAGCAGCCAAGATCCCAGGGACAGGGGAATGAACACTGAAGCTTTCTTT	CASSQDPRDRGMNTEAFF
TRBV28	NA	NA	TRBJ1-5	TGTGCCAGCAGTTTTGGCCTCGGGGGCGATAATCAGCCCCAGCATTTT	CASSFGLGGDNQPQHF
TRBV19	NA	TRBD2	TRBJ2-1	TGTGCCAGTAGTACATATAGCGGGGGGGCCGGCAATGAGCAGTTCTTC	CASSTYSGGAGNEQFF
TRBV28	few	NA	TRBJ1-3	TGTGCCAGCAGTTTATGGGGGTCTGGAAACACCATATATTTT	CASSLWGSGNTIYF
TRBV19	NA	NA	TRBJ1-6	TGTGCCAGTAGTATAGAAGGCCGCTCCTATAATTCACCCCTCCACTTT	CASSIEGRSYNSPLHF
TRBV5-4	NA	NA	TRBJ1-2	TGTGCCAGCAGCTATGACCAGGGAAACTATGGCTACACCTTC	CASSYDQGNYGYTF
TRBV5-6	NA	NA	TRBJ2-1	TGTGCCAGCAGCTCCACACGTGGGGCGGTGGAGCAGTTCTTC	CASSSTRGAVEQFF
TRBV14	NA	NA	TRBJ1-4	TGTGCCAGCAGCCCCCTGGGGGGGCTTGTTAATGAAAAACTGTTTTTT	CASSPLGGLVNEKLFF
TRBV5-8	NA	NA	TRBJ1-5	TGTGCCAGCAGCTTGGAGCAGGGAAGCAATCAGCCCCAGCATTTT	CASSLEQGSNQPQHF
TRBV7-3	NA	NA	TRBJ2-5	TGTGCCAGCAGCTTAATGGGGGGTGAACAAGAGACCCAGTACTTC	CASSLMGGEQETQYF
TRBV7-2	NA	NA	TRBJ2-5	TGTGCCAGCAGCTTTAACGGGGCCCGAGAGACCCAGTACTTC	CASSFNGARETQYF
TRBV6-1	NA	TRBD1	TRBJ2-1	TGTGCCAGCACCGAACAGGGGGCGTCCTACAATGAGCAGTTCTTC	CASTEQGASYNEQFF
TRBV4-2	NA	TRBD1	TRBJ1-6	TGTGCCAGCGCCCCAGGGGGACAAAATAATTCACCCCTCCACTTT	CASAPGGQNNSPLHF
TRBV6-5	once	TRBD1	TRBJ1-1	TGTGCCACGGCCGCCGGACAGGGGAACACTGAAGCTTTCTTT	CATAAGQGNTEAFF
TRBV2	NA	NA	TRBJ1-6	TGTGCCAGCGGGTCCACGATTCGTTCACCCCTCCACTTT	CASGSTIRSPLHF
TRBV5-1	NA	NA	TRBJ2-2	TGCGCCAGCCGCCCCGGGACATTTGGGACCGGGGAGCTGTTTTTT	CASRPGTFGTGELFF
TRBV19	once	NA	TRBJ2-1	TGTGCCAGTAGTATATCCTACAATGAGCAGTTCTTC	CASSISYNEQFF
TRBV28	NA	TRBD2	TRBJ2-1	TGTGCCAGCAGTTCCGGACTAGCGGGCCCCCTAAGCTCCTACAATGAGCAGTTCTTC	CASSSGLAGPLSSYNEQFF
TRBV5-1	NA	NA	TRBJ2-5	TGCGCCAGCAGCTTGACGCCAGGGGAGACCCAGTACTTC	CASSLTPGETQYF
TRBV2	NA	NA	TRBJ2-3	TGTGCCAGCATGGCCAGGAGCACAGATACGCAGTATTTT	CASMARSTDTQYF
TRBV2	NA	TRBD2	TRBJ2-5	TGTGCCAGCAGTTTTAGCGGGAGTGGCCAAGAGACCCAGTACTTC	CASSFSGSGQETQYF
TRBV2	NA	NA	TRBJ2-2	TGTGCCAGCAGTGAAGGACAGAACACCGGGGAGCTGTTTTTT	CASSEGQNTGELFF
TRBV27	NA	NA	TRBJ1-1	TGTGCCAGCAGTTTAGCCGCCGGATTGAACACTGAAGCTTTCTTT	CASSLAAGLNTEAFF
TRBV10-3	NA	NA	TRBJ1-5	TGTGCCATCAGTGAGTCCAGGGGATCCCATCAGCCCCAGCATTTT	CAISESRGSHQPQHF
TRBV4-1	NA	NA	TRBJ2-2	TGCGCCAGCAGCCAAGATCTGGGGAACACCGGGGAGCTATTTTTT	CASSQDLGNTGELFF
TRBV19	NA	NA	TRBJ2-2	TGTGCCAGTATGGAGGGGTGGAACGGGGAGCTGTTTTTT	CASMEGWNGELFF
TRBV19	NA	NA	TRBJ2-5	TGTGCCAGTAGTATAGTTGGGGATTTGAAGACCCAGTACTTC	CASSIVGDLKTQYF
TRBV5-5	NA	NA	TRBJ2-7	TGTGCCAGCAGCTTGGCAAAAGGCGCAGGCTACGAGCAGTACTTC	CASSLAKGAGYEQYF
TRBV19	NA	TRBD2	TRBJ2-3	TGTGCCAGTAGATTCGAAGGGCGGGAGGATATGTATACGCAGTATTTT	CASRFEGREDMYTQYF
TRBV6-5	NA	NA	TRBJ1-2	TGTGCCAGCAGTTACGACAGGTACACGGGCTACACCTTC	CASSYDRYTGYTF